The T cell receptor beta chain described here comes from a study of sequential checkpoint blockade in melanoma. Study context: Arm A got nivolumab then ipilimumab; arm B the reverse, 1:1. After both sequences, patients received maintenance nivolumab.

Germline V gene data show CDR1 as MDHEN and CDR2 as SYDVKM. CDR3 length: 14 residues. With 3 bases clipped from V and 1 base from J, the junction kept 1 base outside the gene matches. Assay used: immunoSEQ multiplex PCR; TCRdb lists only in-frame clones, some missing. The data show 9,500 to 15,000 clones, roughly four fifths seen once. The sample's treatment: randomized to nivolumab then ipilimumab (arm A) or the reverse (arm B). No patient had prior DNA-damaging chemotherapy. Live CD3+CD8+ CD19− CD56− cells were sorted from PBMCs. This sequence joins TRBV28 and TRBJ2-3; the match to TRBD2 covers 7 bases. The sequence came from a human donor with melanoma. Sequencing used CD8+ T cells sorted from blood (inferred from file names), obtained from a patient given nivolumab and ipilimumab in sequence. The CDR3 coding sequence is TGTGCCAGCAGTTTGACTAGCCGCACAGATACGCAGTATTTT. This translates into CASSLTSRTDTQYF.